This T cell receptor beta chain originates from a study of cytomegalovirus exposure and HLA in healthy donors. Study information: The platform used for the 110 or so validation repertoires matched that of the 666 first-cohort repertoires, a later analysis reported. Findings of the study overall: A subsequent analysis found that TCR clusters from the first cohort also tended to co-occur in the 120 or so validation repertoires, with about 95% of cluster scores above 0. Most TCR sequences were uncommon, yet certain public TCRs appeared in many donors.

As regards this clone: Antigen: not known.

Libraries were prepared by immunoSEQ multiplex PCR; TCRdb keeps only in-frame clonotypes and omits some of them. Here the sample spans 150,000 to 200,000 clones, 85% to 90% being singletons. The validation cohort, a group of around 130 subjects, included the donors and was separate from the roughly 600-subject first cohort. The CDR3 loop spans 13 amino acids. CDR1 and CDR2 from the germline V gene are SEHNR and FQNEAQ (reference sequence). The V and J ends lost 1 base and 1 base respectively, with 4 bases between them. Source material: PBMCs. This receptor was obtained from a woman aged 25 to 45 in good health and CMV-seronegative. The rearrangement links TRBV7-9 to TRBJ1-2; D unclear. CDR3 coding DNA: TGTGCCAGCAGCTTAGTCCTTAACTATGGCTACACCTTC. It encodes CASSLVLNYGYTF.